The 16 T cell receptor beta chains below were found in one sample sequenced in a study of CD8 T cells in ankylosing spondylitis. Study results and caveats: Eight or nine highly homologous variants made up a TCR beta motif that seemed to typify ankylosing spondylitis blood.

TCRdb itself ran the 5' RACE reads through MiXCR, one entry per CDR3 protein. The sample holds hundreds of thousands of distinct CDR3 sequences; over 9.5% are singletons and the top ten take approximately 6.2%. These receptors are not linked to any known antigen. Sequenced material: blood, either unsorted or a sorted T cell fraction (not recorded which). The receptors derive from a male donor with ankylosing spondylitis.

This clonotype was counted many times. The chain links TRBV29-1 to TRBJ1-2; TRBD1 is a possible D gene (5 bases). This CDR3 has 14 residues. Germline V gene sequence: CDR1 SQVTM, CDR2 ANQGSEA. The V gene lost 3 bases and the J gene lost 8 bases, with 19 bases spanning the gap. The CDR3 nucleotides are TGCAGCGTTGATTCCGGGGGGTATCCAGGGGGCTACACCTTC. Its protein is CSVDSGGYPGGYTF.

The V gene is TRBV27, the J gene TRBJ1-6; possible D gene TRBD1, 6 bases. Trimming took off 7 bases at V and 14 bases at J, with 21 bases between the two ends. The CDR3 is made up of 14 amino acids. Germline lookup yields CDR1 MNHEY and CDR2 SMNVEV (reference sequence). CDR3 sequence (DNA): TGTGCCAGCACACACGGAAACAGGGCGGGGACCCTCCACTTT. Its protein product is CASTHGNRAGTLHF.

Only a few counts were recorded for this clonotype. The chain combines TRBV4-2 with TRBJ2-7; 13 bases line up with TRBD2. CDR3 length equals 16 residues. Germline assignment: CDR1 LGHNA and CDR2 YNFKEQ. After removal of 4 bases from V and 1 base from J, the junction contained 4 bases not matched to a gene. CDR3 DNA: TGTGCCAGCAGCCGAGGACTAGCGGGAGATTCCTACGAGCAGTACTTC. Amino acids: CASSRGLAGDSYEQYF.

Many counts were recorded for this clonotype. The gene calls are TRBV12-3 or TRBV12-4 and TRBJ2-2; 8 bases match TRBD1. V shed 7 bases, J shed 3 bases, and the junction held 7 bases outside the gene matches. The CDR3 extends over 15 amino acids. The CDR3 reads CASNYGTGDTGELFF. The CDR3 DNA sequence: TGTGCCAGCAACTACGGGACAGGAGACACCGGGGAGCTGTTTTTT.

This clonotype showed up just a few times. The chain is built from TRBV5-1 and TRBJ2-3, with TRBD2 matching 14 bases. From germline, CDR1 is SGHRS and CDR2 YFSETQ. V trimming: 0 bases; J trimming: 4 bases; junction bases outside the gene matches: 4. The CDR3 sequence is 17 residues long. This chain's CDR3 is CASSLARLAGGADTQYF. As DNA, the CDR3 is TGCGCCAGCAGCTTGGCCCGACTAGCGGGAGGGGCAGATACGCAGTATTTT.

At least ten counts were recorded for this clonotype. The chain recombines TRBV12-3 or TRBV12-4 with TRBJ2-1, with 10 bases fitting TRBD2. The ends lost 5 bases at V and 13 bases at J; junction bases unmatched: 5. There are 12 residues in the CDR3. CDR3 sequence reads: CASSELAGYQFF. In nucleotides, the CDR3 is TGTGCCAGCAGTGAACTAGCGGGATATCAGTTCTTC.

The sample holds many counts of this clonotype. The CDR3 is CSAPTSGSSLDEQFF. DNA for the CDR3: TGCAGTGCTCCAACTAGCGGGAGCTCCCTCGATGAGCAGTTCTTC. The chain joins TRBV20-1 to TRBJ2-1; 11 bases agree with TRBD2. The V and J ends lost 5 bases and 8 bases, in that order; junction bases with no gene match: 11. Germline V gene data show CDR1 as DFQATT and CDR2 as SNEGSKA (reference sequence). CDR3 length: 15 residues.

The gene calls are TRBV15 and TRBJ1-2; tentatively, D is TRBD1 (5 bases). Germline V gene data show CDR1 as LNHNV and CDR2 as YYDKDF (reference sequence). The ends were cut back, 0 bases at V and 3 bases at J, with 11 bases in the middle. The CDR3 has 15 amino acids. In DNA form, the CDR3 reads TGTGCCACCAGCAGAGATCGACAGACCTACTATGGCTACACCTTC. Protein: CATSRDRQTYYGYTF.

The chain has TRBV2 and TRBJ2-1, with TRBD2 matching 9 bases. J lost 3 bases, V lost 10 bases, and 7 bases had no gene match. In germline, CDR1 is SNHLY, CDR2 FYNNEI. This CDR3 spans 14 amino acids. CDR3 sequence reads: CATYSGGDYNEQFF. CDR3 in DNA: TGTGCCACCTATAGCGGGGGAGACTACAATGAGCAGTTCTTC. The full variable domain, completed using reference TRBV2 and TRBJ2-1, is EPEVTQTPSHQVTQMGQEVILRCVPISNHLYFYWYRQILGQKVEFLVSFYNNEISEKSEIFDDQFSVERPDGSNFTLKIRSTKLEDSAMYFCATYSGGDYNEQFFGPGTRLTVL.

This clonotype was observed at least ten times. The J gene is TRBJ2-3, the V gene TRBV4-2, with 11 bases matching TRBD2. V was clipped by 2 bases and J by 6 bases; unmatched bases: 7. This CDR3 contains 16 residues. CDR1 LGHNA and CDR2 YNFKEQ come from the germline V gene. CDR3 sequence: CASSQRTSGSSDTQYF. In DNA form, the CDR3 reads TGTGCCAGCAGCCAACGAACTAGCGGGAGTTCGGATACGCAGTATTTT.

The V and J genes are TRBV5-1 and TRBJ2-1, with D possibly TRBD2 on 7 matching bases. Trimming took off 0 bases at V and 10 bases at J, with 17 bases between the two ends. Germline CDR1 is SGHRS and CDR2 is YFSETQ. CDR3 length: 15 residues. The DNA of the CDR3 is TGCGCCAGCAGCTTGGAAGGGGGAGGGCCCTGGGAGCAGTTCTTC. Encoded protein: CASSLEGGGPWEQFF.

The chain carries TRBV5-1 and TRBJ1-1; tentative D call: TRBD1 (5 bases). Germline loops: CDR1 SGHRS, CDR2 YFSETQ. With 5 bases removed from V and 4 bases from J, the gap between germline ends came to 15 bases. CDR3 length equals 14 residues. The CDR3 nucleotides are TGCGCCAGCAGGCAGGGTGAAGGAAGCACTGAAGCTTTCTTT. This translates into CASRQGEGSTEAFF.

The chain links TRBV24-1 to TRBJ2-3; D might be TRBD1 (6 bases). V shed 3 bases and J shed 1 base, with 16 bases lying between them. The CDR3 extends over 17 amino acids. Germline V gives CDR1 KGHDR, CDR2 SFDVKD. CDR3 residues: CATSDTQGLGGTDTQYF. In nucleotides, the CDR3 is TGTGCCACCAGTGATACACAGGGTTTGGGCGGCACAGATACGCAGTATTTT.

There are many counts of this clonotype. V gene TRBV2 combines with J gene TRBJ2-2; 7 nucleotides align to TRBD2. CDR3 length equals 16 residues. Germline CDR1 is SNHLY and CDR2 is FYNNEI. With 6 bases clipped from V and 5 bases from J, the junction kept 12 bases outside the gene matches. The DNA of the CDR3 is TGTGCCAGCAGCAGAACTACTAGCGTTGGGACCGGGGAGCTGTTTTTT. The encoded protein is CASSRTTSVGTGELFF. The variable domain in full, with the rest retrieved from reference TRBV2 and TRBJ2-2, is EPEVTQTPSHQVTQMGQEVILRCVPISNHLYFYWYRQILGQKVEFLVSFYNNEISEKSEIFDDQFSVERPDGSNFTLKIRSTKLEDSAMYFCASSRTTSVGTGELFFGEGSRLTVL.

The V and J genes are TRBV14 and TRBJ1-3; D gene uncertain. With 0 bases removed from V and 6 bases from J, the gap between germline ends came to 6 bases. The CDR3 extends over 13 amino acids. Germline V gives CDR1 SGHDN, CDR2 FVKESK. CDR3 in amino acids: CASSQDRTNTIYF. The CDR3 coding sequence is TGTGCCAGCAGCCAAGATCGTACAAACACCATATATTTT.

The gene calls are TRBV30 and TRBJ2-7, with 11 bases aligning to TRBD2. The CDR3 sequence is 13 residues long. Germline CDR1 and CDR2: GTSNPN and SVGIG (reference sequence). V lost 3 bases to trimming and J lost 4 bases; unmatched junction nucleotides: 2. The CDR3 DNA follows: TGTGCCTGGAGACTAGCGGGAGTATACGAGCAGTACTTC. Amino acid sequence: CAWRLAGVYEQYF.